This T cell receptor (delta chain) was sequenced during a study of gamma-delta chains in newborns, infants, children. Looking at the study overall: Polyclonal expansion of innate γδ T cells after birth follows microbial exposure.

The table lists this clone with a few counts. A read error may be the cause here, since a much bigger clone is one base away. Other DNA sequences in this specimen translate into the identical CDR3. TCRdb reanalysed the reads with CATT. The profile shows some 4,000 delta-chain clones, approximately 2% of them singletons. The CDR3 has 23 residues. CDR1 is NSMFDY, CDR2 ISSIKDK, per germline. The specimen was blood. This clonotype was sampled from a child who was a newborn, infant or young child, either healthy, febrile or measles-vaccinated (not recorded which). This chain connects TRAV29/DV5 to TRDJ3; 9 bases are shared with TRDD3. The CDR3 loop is CAASLPGPLKTGGNSWDTRQMFF. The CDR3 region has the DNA TGTGCGGCAAGTTTACCGGGTCCCCTTAAGACTGGGGGAAACTCCTGGGACACCCGACAGATGTTTTTC.